Reported below is one T cell receptor (beta chain). Authors' processing steps: Amplification of reference gene primers provided the estimated nucleated cell counts. Here immunoSEQ multiplex PCR was the method, and the copy in TCRdb shows in-frame clones only, minus some. V, J and clone size are those of that table, while D and trimming were read from the DNA. The data hold about 230,000 clones, with about 80% observed a single time. This entry comes from a study of blood T cell repertoires in COVID-19. As for the study in general: The origin of the acute and convalescent COVID-19 samples was the United States, Italy and Spain. Sources were T cells, B-cell-depleted T cells, or PBMCs; the material itself was cDNA or gDNA.

Sequencing was carried out using peripheral blood. The receptor was derived from a woman in her fifties or sixties with acute or convalescent COVID-19.

CDR3 region: CASSVGAGNYGYTF. As DNA, the CDR3 is TGTGCCAGCAGCGTAGGTGCGGGGAACTATGGCTACACCTTC. This chain links TRBV9 with TRBJ1-2; D not certain. Germline CDR1 reads SGDLS; CDR2 reads YYNGEE. This CDR3 has 14 amino acids. The V and J ends lost 0 bases and 2 bases respectively, with 8 bases between them.